The next 22 T cell receptor beta chains were all read from a single sample in a study of T cells expressing NK-cell markers. TCRdb reanalyzed the 5' RACE reads, giving one entry per CDR3 protein sequence and no DNA. The ten top clones account for over 50%, within a sample of tens of thousands of distinct CDR3 sequences. Material for sequencing was blood T cells: a sorted CD56 or NKG2C T cell subset, CD4+ or CD8+ T cells, or bulk PBMC T cells (not recorded which). The receptors stem from a woman between 18 and 70 years old in good health.

The chain couples TRBV2 to TRBJ2-1; absent DNA, TCRdb's TRBD2 call cannot be checked. Germline CDR1 and CDR2: SNHLY and FYNNEI. CDR3 length equals 16 residues. The chain's CDR3 is CASSDDKGSSYNEQFF.

The rearrangement uses TRBV25-1 and TRBJ1-1; without DNA, the TCRdb call of TRBD1 cannot be checked. CDR3 length: 12 residues. Per the germline V gene, CDR1 is MGHDK and CDR2 is SYGVNS. CDR3 loop: CASRTVNTEAFF. The full variable domain, completed using reference TRBV25-1 and TRBJ1-1, is EADIYQTPRYLVIGTGKKITLECSQTMGHDKMYWYQQDPGMELHLIHYSYGVNSTEKGDLSSESTVSRIRTEHFPLTLESARPSHTSQYLCASRTVNTEAFFGQGTRLTVV.

The chain joins TRBV11-2 to TRBJ2-1; the D gene TCRdb calls, TRBD1, cannot be checked with no DNA. CDR1 is SGHAT, CDR2 FQNNGV, per germline. CDR3 length: 14 amino acids. The CDR3 here is CASSPRRGDNEQFF.

This rearrangement joins TRBV5-1 to TRBJ2-5; TCRdb selects TRBD2, and the lack of DNA leaves this call unchecked. This CDR3 has 13 residues. CDR1 SGHRS and CDR2 YFSETQ come from the germline V gene. The CDR3 protein is CASSRTSGGTQYF.

The chain couples TRBV3-1 to TRBJ2-3; TCRdb designates TRBD1, a call that cannot be tested without DNA. The CDR3 length is 16 residues. CDR1 and CDR2 from the germline V gene are LGHDT and YNNKEL (reference sequence). The chain's CDR3 is CASSQDEREWADTQYF.

This chain connects TRBV2 to TRBJ1-1; as DNA is missing, the TRBD1 call by TCRdb cannot be tested. CDR3 size: 14 residues. Germline assignment: CDR1 SNHLY and CDR2 FYNNEI. The CDR3 is CASSGDRLNTEAFF.

This chain links TRBV4-1 with TRBJ2-7; TCRdb returns TRBD2, unconfirmable since there is no DNA. The CDR3 sequence is 15 residues long. Germline CDR1 is MGHRA and CDR2 is YSYEKL. The CDR3 is CASSRYERDTLEQYF.

This chain uses TRBV4-2 with TRBJ1-1; TCRdb's assignment of TRBD1 cannot be checked, as there is no DNA. Germline V CDR1 and CDR2: LGHNA, YNFKEQ. The CDR3 sequence is 14 residues long. CDR3 in amino acids: CASSQGFGTAEAFF.

This chain links TRBV6-1 with TRBJ1-4; no DNA is available, so the TRBD1 call from TCRdb remains unchecked. The germline V gene encodes CDR1 MNHNS and CDR2 SASEGT. This CDR3 contains 14 residues. CDR3 protein: CASSQGEGSEKLFF.

The rearrangement joins TRBV9 to TRBJ2-1; the D call from TCRdb, TRBD1, cannot be confirmed without DNA. This CDR3 comprises 17 residues. Germline CDR1 SGDLS, CDR2 YYNGEE. CDR3 sequence reads: CASSDNRDRGPYNEQFF.

The rearrangement uses TRBV7-9 and TRBJ2-1. Germline V gives CDR1 SEHNR, CDR2 FQNEAQ (reference sequence). The length of the CDR3 is 12 residues. CDR3 loop: CASSFGYNEQFF.

J is TRBJ2-3 and V is TRBV12-3 or TRBV12-4. The CDR3 runs 12 residues. The chain's CDR3 is CASSQGIDTQYF.

The V call is TRBV12-3 or TRBV12-4, the J call TRBJ2-3; absent DNA, TCRdb's TRBD1 call cannot be checked. The CDR3 has 15 amino acids. The CDR3 sequence is CASSSTGLASDTQYF.

This chain uses TRBV12-3 or TRBV12-4 with TRBJ2-3. This CDR3 spans 13 amino acids. The CDR3 here is CASSFVSTDTQYF.

The J gene is TRBJ2-7, the V gene TRBV9; the D call of TRBD2 rests on TCRdb alone, since no DNA is present to check it. CDR3 length: 14 amino acids. Looked up from germline, CDR1 is SGDLS and CDR2 is YYNGEE. The CDR3 loop reads CASSPPMDSYEQYF.

The chain uses TRBV19 and TRBJ1-5. Germline V CDR1 and CDR2: LNHDA, SQIVND (reference sequence). The CDR3 totals 14 residues. The CDR3 loop reads CASTGKYSNQPQHF.

The chain recombines TRBV2 with TRBJ1-4. Germline CDR1 is SNHLY and CDR2 is FYNNEI. CDR3 length: 15 residues. The CDR3 reads CASSEGRRVNEKLFF.

The gene calls are TRBV9 and TRBJ1-2; TCRdb lists TRBD1, though no DNA is available to test this call. The CDR3 extends over 14 amino acids. CDR1 and CDR2 (germline): SGDLS, YYNGEE. CDR3 amino acids: CASSVGGGSRGYTF.

This rearrangement joins TRBV6-1 to TRBJ1-5; TCRdb outputs TRBD1, but without DNA this stays unchecked. The CDR3 is 14 residues long. Germline assignment: CDR1 MNHNS and CDR2 SASEGT. This CDR3 reads CASSLGGANQPQHF.

J is TRBJ2-3 and V is TRBV9; TCRdb returns TRBD1, unconfirmable since there is no DNA. This CDR3 has 17 amino acids. From germline, CDR1 is SGDLS and CDR2 YYNGEE. CDR3 sequence reads: CASSNDLPGQGGDTQYF.

The J gene is TRBJ1-1, the V gene TRBV2. CDR3 length: 12 amino acids. Germline-derived CDR1 and CDR2 are SNHLY and FYNNEI. CDR3 loop: CASKVRNTEAFF.

This chain connects TRBV6-4 to TRBJ2-1; without DNA, the TCRdb call of TRBD1 cannot be checked. The CDR3 loop spans 14 amino acids. Germline V gives CDR1 MRHNA, CDR2 SNTAGT. The CDR3 sequence: CASSGGAEYNEQFF.